The 18 T cell receptor beta chains below all came from one sample that was sequenced in a study of T cell changes during pregnancy in multiple sclerosis. Profiling relied on immunoSEQ multiplex PCR, and the TCRdb table lists in-frame clones only, not all of them. Of 50,000 or so clones in the sample, just over 90% were seen once. The sample consisted of CD4+ T cells from peripheral blood mononuclear cells, taken before pregnancy. The source is a female donor with multiple sclerosis, enrolled in a pregnancy study.

This clone was observed a single time. This sequence joins TRBV5-4 and TRBJ1-3; 11 nucleotides match TRBD1. The CDR3 consists of 16 residues. V was clipped by 3 bases and J by 2 bases; unmatched bases: 4. Germline V lookup: CDR1 SGHNT, CDR2 YYREEE (reference sequence). In DNA form, the CDR3 reads TGTGCCAGCAGCTCGGACAGGGGGCAGACTGGAAACACCATATATTTT. Protein: CASSSDRGQTGNTIYF.

CDR3: CASSLTEQGRNEQFF. CDR3 nucleotides: TGTGCCAGCAGCTTAACGGAGCAGGGGCGCAATGAGCAGTTCTTC. The chain combines TRBV7-8 with TRBJ2-1; TRBD1 might be the D (6 bases). The CDR3 spans 15 residues. Deletions cut 2 bases from V and 6 bases from J, with 14 bases between. Germline CDR1 and CDR2: SGHVS and FQNEAQ.

V gene TRBV5-6 combines with J gene TRBJ2-4, with TRBD1 matching 7 bases. The CDR3 is 16 residues long. V was pared by 1 base and J by 4 bases, with 8 bases of the junction left unmatched. Germline values: CDR1 SGHDT, CDR2 YYEEEE. The chain's CDR3 is CASSLPTGTEKNIQYF. As DNA, the CDR3 is TGTGCCAGCAGCTTGCCGACCGGGACAGAAAAAAACATTCAGTACTTC.

This chain joins TRBV4-1 and TRBJ2-1; TRBD2 agrees at 8 bases. The CDR3 is made up of 15 amino acids. Germline V lookup: CDR1 MGHRA, CDR2 YSYEKL. The V and J ends lost 2 bases and 7 bases, in that order; junction bases with no gene match: 7. This CDR3 reads CASSQSGTSPNEQFF. For the CDR3, the DNA is TGCGCCAGCAGCCAATCCGGGACTAGTCCGAATGAGCAGTTCTTC.

V is TRBV7-2 and J is TRBJ2-3, with D possibly being TRBD2 (6 bases). The CDR3 runs 16 residues. Trimming cost V 3 bases and J 6 bases, with 19 bases left between them. The germline V gene has CDR1 SGHTA and CDR2 FQGNSA. CDR3 bases: TGTGCCAGCAGCTTTAGAATAGCGGAATCGGGGGATACGCAGTATTTT. Translating it yields CASSFRIAESGDTQYF.

The rearrangement uses TRBV2 and TRBJ2-2; 8 positions match TRBD2. V lost 4 bases to trimming and J lost 0 bases; unmatched junction nucleotides: 1. Germline V CDR1 and CDR2: SNHLY, FYNNEI. The CDR3 runs to 15 residues. The CDR3 region is CASSVLAANTGELFF. In nucleotides, the CDR3 is TGTGCCAGCAGTGTACTAGCGGCGAACACCGGGGAGCTGTTTTTT.

This clone has only one observation. The chain is built from TRBV30 and TRBJ1-1; no firm D call. This CDR3 has 12 residues. Looked up from germline, CDR1 is GTSNPN and CDR2 is SVGIG (reference sequence). Trimming cost V 4 bases and J 3 bases, with 9 bases left between them. CDR3 region: CAWTRHDTEAFF. In DNA, the CDR3 is TGTGCCTGGACGCGGCACGACACTGAAGCTTTCTTT.

The chain recombines TRBV5-5 with TRBJ2-7, with 9 bases matching TRBD1. CDR3 length: 17 residues. Losses at the gene ends were 2 bases for V and 0 bases for J; bases not matched to a gene: 9. CDR1 SGHKS and CDR2 YYEKEE come from the germline V gene (reference sequence). CDR3 nucleotides: TGTGCCAGCAGCTTTCGATCCGAGACAGGGGGCTCCTACGAGCAGTACTTC. Residues: CASSFRSETGGSYEQYF.

CDR3 region: CASSIKTSGRNEQFF. The CDR3 nucleotides are TGTGCCAGTAGTATCAAGACTAGCGGGAGAAATGAGCAGTTCTTC. The chain employs TRBV19 and TRBJ2-1, with TRBD2 matching over 12 bases. V shed 3 bases, J shed 7 bases, and the junction held 4 bases outside the gene matches. Per the germline V gene, CDR1 is LNHDA and CDR2 is SQIVND (reference sequence). The CDR3 contains 15 residues.

V usage is TRBV6-6 and J usage is TRBJ2-3, with D unclear. The CDR3 totals 16 residues. Deletions cut 6 bases from V and 0 bases from J, with 16 bases between. Germline lookup yields CDR1 MNHNY and CDR2 SVGAGI (reference sequence). CDR3 nucleotide sequence: TGTGCCAGCAGCCAAGGAGCCCTGACTAGCACAGATACGCAGTATTTT. Amino acids: CASSQGALTSTDTQYF.

By share of the sample, this clone is medium-sized. This chain joins TRBV6-1 and TRBJ2-1; 10 bases map to TRBD2. Germline V gene sequence: CDR1 MNHNS, CDR2 SASEGT. The CDR3 sequence is 15 residues long. J gave up 4 bases and V 5 bases, and 5 bases lay outside the gene matches. The CDR3 bases are TGTGCCAGCAGTAAGAGGACTAGCGGATACAATGAGCAGTTCTTC. This sequence encodes CASSKRTSGYNEQFF.

The chain couples TRBV21-1 to TRBJ2-2; TRBD1, the table's D call, lacks a check against the DNA. TRBV21-1 is classified as a pseudogene. This CDR3 is 18 amino acids long. In DNA form, the CDR3 reads TGTGCCAGCAACCATGAGCCCAGGGGAAAACTTGACACCGGGGAGCTGTTTTTT. Protein product: CASNHEPRGKLDTGELFF.

The chain employs TRBV5-1 and TRBJ2-2; 9 bases align to TRBD2. The CDR3 is made up of 16 amino acids. Germline V lookup: CDR1 SGHRS, CDR2 YFSETQ. V lost 4 bases to trimming and J lost 6 bases; unmatched junction nucleotides: 10. The CDR3 here is CASSISGSGRPGELFF. In DNA form, the CDR3 reads TGCGCCAGCAGCATAAGTGGTAGCGGGAGACCCGGGGAGCTGTTTTTT.

This chain links TRBV5-1 with TRBJ2-2, with TRBD2 matching over 9 bases. Germline-derived CDR1 and CDR2 are SGHRS and YFSETQ. The ends lost 4 bases at V and 4 bases at J; junction bases unmatched: 5. The CDR3 runs to 15 residues. The CDR3 loop is CASSPRLAVTGELFF. The CDR3 nucleotides read TGCGCCAGCAGCCCACGACTAGCGGTCACCGGGGAGCTGTTTTTT.

The chain combines TRBV11-2 with TRBJ1-2; 9 bases match TRBD1. Trimming removed 5 bases from V and 5 bases from J; junction bases left unmatched: 6. Germline lookup yields CDR1 SGHAT and CDR2 FQNNGV. This CDR3 contains 14 residues. The CDR3 region has the DNA TGTGCCAGCAGCCAAAGACAGGGGGGATATGGCTACACCTTC. Protein sequence: CASSQRQGGYGYTF. Supplemented by reference TRBV11-2 and TRBJ1-2, the full variable domain reads EAGVAQSPRYKIIEKRQSVAFWCNPISGHATLYWYQQILGQGPKLLIQFQNNGVVDDSQLPKDRFSAERLKGVDSTLKIQPAKLEDSAVYLCASSQRQGGYGYTFGSGTRLTVV.

This clone was recorded only once. The J gene is TRBJ2-1, the V gene TRBV19; the match to TRBD2 covers 10 bases. J gave up 15 bases and V 10 bases, and 33 bases lay outside the gene matches. CDR1 is LNHDA, CDR2 SQIVND, per germline (reference sequence). This CDR3 has 19 residues. The CDR3, as DNA: TGTGCCACCGAGGACAGGACAGGGTTAGGGAGCGGGAGGGCCCAAGGGCCGTTCTTC. It encodes CATEDRTGLGSGRAQGPFF.

The V call is TRBV7-8, the J call TRBJ1-1, with D maybe TRBD1 (5 bases). V dropped 5 bases and J dropped 1 base, with 8 bases sitting between them. The CDR3 is made up of 13 amino acids. CDR1 is SGHVS and CDR2 is FQNEAQ in the germline V gene. CDR3 DNA sequence: TGTGCCAGCAGCATGGGGGGGAACACTGAAGCTTTCTTT. Amino acid sequence: CASSMGGNTEAFF.

V and J are TRBV6-1 and TRBJ1-4, with D maybe TRBD1 (6 bases). This CDR3 comprises 16 residues. Trimming shortened V by 3 bases and J by 4 bases, and 15 bases separated the two germline ends. Germline V CDR1 and CDR2: MNHNS, SASEGT. The DNA for the CDR3 is TGTGCCAGCAGTGAGTACAGGGAGTATCTTAATGAAAAACTGTTTTTT. Amino acid sequence: CASSEYREYLNEKLFF.